This TCR beta chain was recorded in a study of cytomegalovirus exposure and HLA in healthy donors. The PCR ran on 60 Vbeta and 13 Jbeta primers. Method: immunoSEQ multiplex PCR; TCRdb's copy keeps in-frame clones and lacks some. Of 200,000 to 250,000 clones in the sample, over 80% were seen once. Findings and caveats of the study: Most TCR sequences were rare, but some public TCRs occurred in many donors. Reports indicated that the classifier achieved high specificity and sensitivity in diagnosing cytomegalovirus status.

This clone has a single count. Antigen: not known. A junction boundary mismatches the germline segment, possibly from a read error. Different DNA sequences within this sample yield the same CDR3. Germline values: CDR1 SSHAT, CDR2 FNYEAQ (reference sequence). The CDR3 runs to 13 residues. The V call is TRBV7-7, the J call TRBJ1-1; D ambiguous. Sequencing was performed on PBMCs. This TCR came from a boy aged 2 to 9 in good health and CMV-seronegative. The CDR3 DNA is TGTGCTAGCAGCTTATCCGTAAACACTGAAGCTTTCTTT. This codes for CASSLSVNTEAFF.